The 7 T cell receptor beta chains below come from one sample, sequenced in a study of CD8 T cells in Susac syndrome. Reverse transcription of about 0.5 to 1 ug RNA used random hexamers. TCRdb called the immunoSEQ multiplex PCR reads again in MiXCR, with one record for every CDR3 protein. The sample holds under 150,000 distinct CDR3 sequences; just under 95% are singletons and the top ten take roughly 0.14%. The specimen sequenced was CD4+ T cells from PBMCs. The receptors here all came from a human donor with Susac syndrome.

This chain connects TRBV20-1 to TRBJ1-5; D uncertain. The CDR3 is 12 amino acids. V was pared by 7 bases and J by 5 bases, with 12 bases between. Germline V gives CDR1 DFQATT, CDR2 SNEGSKA (reference sequence). The CDR3 sequence is CSGGSGDQPQHF. The CDR3 nucleotides are TGCAGTGGAGGTTCTGGGGATCAGCCCCAGCATTTT.

The chain couples TRBV19 to TRBJ1-1, with a possible D match to TRBD1 (6 bases). Germline CDR1 is LNHDA and CDR2 is SQIVND (reference sequence). The length of the CDR3 is 13 residues. V was clipped by 6 bases and J by 4 bases, with 12 bases between them. CDR3 loop: CASRADRTTEAFF. In nucleotides, the CDR3 is TGTGCCAGTAGGGCGGACAGAACCACTGAAGCTTTCTTT.

This chain connects TRBV3-1 to TRBJ1-2; 8 bases match TRBD1. CDR1 is LGHDT, CDR2 YNNKEL, per germline (reference sequence). The junction had 4 bases not matched to a gene; V was cut back by 4 bases and J by 3 bases. This CDR3 is built from 14 residues. In DNA form, the CDR3 reads TGTGCCAGCAGCCGGACAGGGTCGGACTATGGCTACACCTTC. It yields the protein CASSRTGSDYGYTF.

The chain is built from TRBV10-3 and TRBJ2-4; 9 bases align to TRBD2. The CDR3 runs 13 residues. J was trimmed by 0 bases and V by 9 bases; bases with no gene match: 0. Germline V gives CDR1 ENHRY, CDR2 SYGVKD. The CDR3 nucleotides are TGTGCCATAGCGGGGGGAGCCAAAAACATTCAGTACTTC. Its protein is CAIAGGAKNIQYF.

This chain connects TRBV20-1 to TRBJ1-1; D is ambiguous. The CDR3 loop spans 13 amino acids. From germline, CDR1 is DFQATT and CDR2 SNEGSKA (reference sequence). The V end lost 2 bases, the J end lost 2 bases, and 9 bases lay between the germline ends. CDR3 region: CSARRVRNTEAFF. The CDR3 coding sequence is TGCAGTGCTAGAAGGGTCCGTAACACTGAAGCTTTCTTT.

This chain joins TRBV15 and TRBJ2-1; 10 bases agree with TRBD2. J was trimmed by 0 bases and V by 4 bases; bases with no gene match: 6. Germline CDR1 LNHNV, CDR2 YYDKDF (reference sequence). CDR3 length equals 17 residues. The CDR3: CATSTESGGASYNEQFF. CDR3 sequence (DNA): TGTGCCACCAGCACCGAAAGCGGGGGGGCCTCCTACAATGAGCAGTTCTTC.

The chain has TRBV6-1 and TRBJ2-7; TRBD2 is a possible D gene (6 bases). The CDR3 loop spans 13 amino acids. Trimming stripped 7 bases from V and 1 base from J, with 11 bases between. Germline CDR1 reads MNHNS; CDR2 reads SASEGT. The DNA of the CDR3 is TGTGCCAGCATCAGAGCGGGTTCCTACGAGCAGTACTTC. Amino acids: CASIRAGSYEQYF.